Following are 20 T cell receptor beta chains from one sample sequenced in a study of siplizumab effects on memory and regulatory T cells. Clones were sequenced by immunoSEQ multiplex PCR, and TCRdb holds only the in-frame ones, with some missing. Of around 68,000 clones in the sample, 88% are singletons; the top ten hold 1.7%. The specimen was Tregs sorted from blood. Receptor source: a human donor in good health.

This rearrangement joins TRBV19 to TRBJ1-2; 9 bases are shared with TRBD1. Germline loops: CDR1 LNHDA, CDR2 SQIVND (reference sequence). CDR3 length equals 14 residues. The V segment lost 7 bases and the J segment 0 bases; nucleotides outside the gene matches: 3. The CDR3 protein is CASTRQGANYGYTF. DNA of the CDR3: TGTGCCAGTACTCGACAGGGGGCTAACTATGGCTACACCTTC.

This chain connects TRBV6-1 to TRBJ1-3, with a possible D match to TRBD1 (5 bases). From germline, CDR1 is MNHNS and CDR2 SASEGT. V was clipped by 6 bases and J by 0 bases, with 6 bases between them. CDR3 length: 13 residues. The CDR3 sequence: CASRGPSGNTIYF. CDR3 DNA: TGTGCCAGCAGGGGACCCTCTGGAAACACCATATATTTT.

This chain joins TRBV7-8 and TRBJ2-7, with TRBD2 matching 8 bases. Per germline, CDR1 SGHVS and CDR2 FQNEAQ. V dropped 4 bases and J dropped 2; count of bases not matched to a gene: 4. The length of the CDR3 is 14 residues. DNA for the CDR3: TGTGCCAGCAGCTGGCGAGCGGGGGCCTACGAGCAGTACTTC. Translating gives CASSWRAGAYEQYF. The whole variable domain, remainder taken from reference TRBV7-8 and TRBJ2-7, is GAGVSQSPRYKVAKRGQDVALRCDPISGHVSLFWYQQALGQGPEFLTYFQNEAQLDKSGLPSDRFFAERPEGSVSTLKIQRTQQEDSAVYLCASSWRAGAYEQYFGPGTRLTVT.

CDR3 in DNA: TGTGCCAGCAGCGTAGACGGGAGAGATGGCTACACCTTC. Its translation: CASSVDGRDGYTF. V gene TRBV9 combines with J gene TRBJ1-2; unclear D gene. The CDR3 loop spans 13 amino acids. Germline V gene lookup returns CDR1 SGDLS and CDR2 YYNGEE. Trimming cost V 0 bases and J 6 bases, with 9 bases left between them.

The V gene is TRBV5-1, the J gene TRBJ2-3, with D perhaps matching TRBD2 (7 bases). Germline CDR1 is SGHRS and CDR2 is YFSETQ. V gave up 6 bases and J gave up 0 bases, with 14 bases separating them. The CDR3 sequence is 15 residues long. CDR3 protein: CASKGGITSTDTQYF. The CDR3 nucleotides are TGCGCCAGCAAGGGGGGGATTACTAGCACAGATACGCAGTATTTT.

The chain has TRBV30 and TRBJ1-4, with unresolved D. The V end lost 3 bases, the J end lost 1 base, and 12 bases lay between the germline ends. Germline V gene sequence: CDR1 GTSNPN, CDR2 SVGIG (reference sequence). The CDR3 loop spans 15 amino acids. The DNA for the CDR3 is TGTGCCTGGAGCGCCTATCGGGGAACTAATGAAAAACTGTTTTTT. This codes for CAWSAYRGTNEKLFF.

This chain uses TRBV6-1 with TRBJ2-2; D might be TRBD2 (5 bases). Between the trimmed V and J ends, which lost 8 bases and 2 bases, there was a span of 9 bases. There are 13 residues in the CDR3. Per germline, CDR1 MNHNS and CDR2 SASEGT. Written as DNA, the CDR3 is TGTGCCAGCGGCGGAGGTAACACCGGGGAGCTGTTTTTT. It translates to CASGGGNTGELFF.

The chain combines TRBV6-1 with TRBJ1-2, with 7 bases fitting TRBD1. CDR1 and CDR2 from the germline V gene are MNHNS and SASEGT. Losses at the gene ends were 6 bases for V and 8 bases for J; bases not matched to a gene: 9. The CDR3 is 13 residues long. CDR3 protein: CASRPGTEKGYTF. The CDR3 bases are TGTGCCAGCAGACCCGGGACAGAGAAGGGCTACACCTTC.

The gene calls are TRBV18 and TRBJ2-5; 7 nucleotides agree with TRBD1. The V gene end was trimmed by 1 base and the J gene end by 4 bases; junction bases not matched to a gene: 3. Looked up from germline, CDR1 is KGHSH and CDR2 is LQKENI. The CDR3 sequence is 14 residues long. The CDR3 protein is CASSPRAGGETQYF. The CDR3 DNA follows: TGTGCCAGCTCACCACGGGCAGGGGGAGAGACCCAGTACTTC.

J is TRBJ2-3 and V is TRBV10-3; 7 nucleotides align to TRBD2. Germline trimming cut 4 bases from V and 2 bases from J; bases unmatched to any gene: 3. Per germline, CDR1 ENHRY and CDR2 SYGVKD. There are 14 residues in the CDR3. CDR3 in DNA: TGTGCCATCAGTGCAGCGGGATACACAGATACGCAGTATTTT. Amino acids: CAISAAGYTDTQYF.

The V gene is TRBV2, the J gene TRBJ2-2; D might be TRBD1 (6 bases). V lost 0 bases to trimming and J lost 5 bases, with 10 bases between them. CDR1 is SNHLY, CDR2 FYNNEI, per germline. The CDR3 contains 15 residues. This CDR3 is CASSEAPGVTGELFF. The CDR3 DNA reads as TGTGCCAGCAGTGAAGCGCCAGGGGTTACCGGGGAGCTGTTTTTT.

The chain couples TRBV15 to TRBJ2-1, with 9 positions matching TRBD2. V gave up 0 bases and J gave up 9 bases; unmatched junction bases: 12. Per germline, CDR1 LNHNV and CDR2 YYDKDF (reference sequence). This CDR3 region has 17 residues. The CDR3 DNA is TGTGCCACCAGCAGAGATTTGGATAGCGGGAGAAGAGGTGAGCAGTTCTTC. It encodes CATSRDLDSGRRGEQFF.

This clone was found a few times. The CDR3 DNA is TGTGCCAGCAGCTTCCGCGACACCATATATTTT. Its translation: CASSFRDTIYF. The chain combines TRBV12-1 with TRBJ1-3. TRBV12-1 is a pseudogene. The CDR3 is 11 amino acids.

This clone was seen a handful of times. This chain links TRBV4-1 with TRBJ1-2; D gene uncertain. The CDR3 has 17 amino acids. The V end lost 2 bases, the J end lost 5 bases, and 21 bases lay between the germline ends. The germline V gene encodes CDR1 MGHRA and CDR2 YSYEKL. The CDR3 spells CASSQPTVVEGTYGYTF. CDR3 DNA: TGCGCCAGCAGCCAACCGACTGTGGTGGAGGGCACTTATGGCTACACCTTC.

J is TRBJ2-4 and V is TRBV7-2; D gene ambiguous. Germline lookup yields CDR1 SGHTA and CDR2 FQGNSA. V lost 5 bases to trimming and J lost 5 bases, with 4 bases between them. The CDR3 spans 11 residues. The CDR3 DNA reads as TGTGCCAGCAGCGCGGAAAACATTCAGTACTTC. As protein: CASSAENIQYF.

The chain joins TRBV5-4 to TRBJ1-6; D might be TRBD1 (6 bases). CDR3 length: 15 amino acids. From germline, CDR1 is SGHNT and CDR2 YYREEE (reference sequence). The V end was cut by 4 bases, the J end by 5 bases, with 13 bases between. CDR3 in amino acids: CASSADRPNNSPLHF. CDR3 bases: TGTGCCAGCAGCGCTGACAGGCCAAATAATTCACCCCTCCACTTT.

The rearrangement links TRBV5-1 to TRBJ1-2, with unresolved D. This CDR3 is 12 amino acids long. Trimming stripped 0 bases from V and 4 bases from J, with 4 bases between. Germline V gives CDR1 SGHRS, CDR2 YFSETQ. CDR3 in amino acids: CASSLVPYGYTF. DNA for the CDR3: TGCGCCAGCAGCTTGGTTCCCTATGGCTACACCTTC.

The V and J genes are TRBV10-3 and TRBJ2-3; 7 bases fit TRBD1. Germline V lookup: CDR1 ENHRY, CDR2 SYGVKD. Germline trimming cut 6 bases from V and 0 bases from J; bases unmatched to any gene: 6. The CDR3 loop spans 15 amino acids. The CDR3 region has the DNA TGTGCCATCAGGGACAGGAGATCTAGCACAGATACGCAGTATTTT. It yields the protein CAIRDRRSSTDTQYF.

The V call is TRBV19, the J call TRBJ2-7, with 8 bases lining up with TRBD1. From germline, CDR1 is LNHDA and CDR2 SQIVND (reference sequence). Unmatched junction bases numbered 10, after V lost 5 bases and J lost 4 bases. This CDR3 spans 15 amino acids. The CDR3 sequence is CASSRSDRGGYEQYF. CDR3 nucleotides: TGTGCCAGTAGTCGATCAGACAGGGGCGGGTACGAGCAGTACTTC.

The J gene is TRBJ2-1, the V gene TRBV25-1; 9 bases are shared with TRBD2. The CDR3 has 15 amino acids. J was trimmed by 2 bases and V by 7 bases; bases with no gene match: 6. CDR1 and CDR2 (germline): MGHDK, SYGVNS. The chain's CDR3 is CASTKAGGTYNEQFF. For the CDR3, the DNA is TGTGCCAGCACAAAAGCGGGAGGAACCTACAATGAGCAGTTCTTC.